Following are 9 T cell receptor beta chains from one sample sequenced in a study of shared clonotypes between healthy human individuals (dated by TCRdb to 2018 to 2020). Library generation was performed with the immunoSEQ multiplex PCR assay. TCRdb's version of the immuneACCESS table is confined to in-frame rearrangements and falls short of the full clone set. An unresolved V gene accounts for under half of the shortfall where checked; the remainder is of unknown origin. The sample includes over a million clones, with approximately 98% observed a single time. About 0.42% of the sample is taken by the ten largest. The sequencing input was naive CD4+ T cells sorted from blood. In the paper's terms, the cell subset or site label means: CD45RA+ positively selected. These receptors were collected from a man aged 25-40 years in good health.

On this clone: This sample also contains other DNA sequences that code for the same CDR3. The V and J genes are TRBV4-3 and TRBJ2-3; D may be TRBD1 (5 bases). This CDR3 is built from 15 residues. Germline V gene sequence: CDR1 LGHNA, CDR2 YSLEER. The V gene lost 1 base and the J gene lost 0 bases, with 8 bases spanning the gap. CDR3 loop: CASSQGGTSTDTQYF. The CDR3 DNA reads TGCGCCAGCAGCCAAGGGGGCACTAGCACAGATACGCAGTATTTT.

Comment on this clone: The same CDR3 is also encoded by other DNA sequences in this sample. The CDR3 DNA reads as TGTGCCAGCTCACCGGACCGCGCGTCCTACGAGCAGTACTTC. Its translation: CASSPDRASYEQYF. The V gene is TRBV18, the J gene TRBJ2-7; D call uncertain. V lost 3 bases and J 1 base, leaving 10 bases between the germline ends. Germline loops: CDR1 KGHSH, CDR2 LQKENI. CDR3 length: 14 residues.

V usage is TRBV4-2 and J usage is TRBJ1-2; D possibly corresponds to TRBD1 (6 bases). V gave up 0 bases and J gave up 3 bases, with 17 bases separating them. CDR1 is LGHNA, CDR2 YNFKEQ, per germline. The CDR3 is 17 residues long. The CDR3 loop is CASSQDFGGRLDYGYTF. The CDR3 DNA reads as TGTGCCAGCAGCCAAGATTTTGGGGGGCGCCTCGACTATGGCTACACCTTC.

This CDR3 is CAWSALTGPQETQYF. CDR3 in DNA: TGTGCCTGGAGCGCCCTGACAGGGCCTCAAGAGACCCAGTACTTC. The chain combines TRBV30 with TRBJ2-5; 7 nucleotides agree with TRBD1. With V trimmed by 3 bases and J by 2 bases, 9 bases remained unmatched. The germline V gene encodes CDR1 GTSNPN and CDR2 SVGIG (reference sequence). The CDR3 is 15 residues long.

Regarding this clone: The same CDR3 can be traced to other DNA sequences in this sample. The rearrangement uses TRBV28 and TRBJ1-5, with D uncertain. Germline V gives CDR1 MDHEN, CDR2 SYDVKM. The V and J ends lost 5 bases and 6 bases respectively, with 8 bases between them. The CDR3 has 12 residues. CDR3 coding DNA: TGTGCCAGCAGTACTCGGGTTCAGCCCCAGCATTTT. Translating gives CASSTRVQPQHF.

The chain employs TRBV5-1 and TRBJ2-6, with a weak D call TRBD1 (7 bases). There are 16 residues in the CDR3. The V end was cut by 4 bases, the J end by 0 bases, with 11 bases between. Germline V gene data show CDR1 as SGHRS and CDR2 as YFSETQ. As DNA, the CDR3 is TGCGCCAGCAGCGCGGGACAGAGCTCTGGGGCCAACGTCCTGACTTTC. Encoded protein: CASSAGQSSGANVLTF.

The chain is built from TRBV29-1 and TRBJ2-2; maybe TRBD1 (7 bases). Germline CDR1 SQVTM, CDR2 ANQGSEA. The CDR3 is 14 amino acids. Deletions cut 4 bases from V and 1 base from J, with 10 bases between. The CDR3 here is CSVVRDRNTGELFF. The CDR3 DNA reads TGCAGCGTTGTGCGGGACAGGAACACCGGGGAGCTGTTTTTT.

The chain combines TRBV5-6 with TRBJ2-3; D is ambiguous. Germline V lookup: CDR1 SGHDT, CDR2 YYEEEE. V was pared by 4 bases and J by 1 base, with 7 bases between. This CDR3 spans 13 amino acids. The CDR3 here is CASSTLGTDTQYF. The CDR3 bases are TGTGCCAGCAGCACCTTGGGCACAGATACGCAGTATTTT.

This chain connects TRBV7-2 to TRBJ2-1; the D gene is possibly TRBD2 (6 bases). Per the germline V gene, CDR1 is SGHTA and CDR2 is FQGNSA. V lost 1 base to trimming and J lost 0 bases, with 10 bases between them. The CDR3 spans 16 residues. The CDR3, as DNA: TGTGCCAGCAGCTTAGTCGCCGGGGGCTCCTACAATGAGCAGTTCTTC. Its protein product is CASSLVAGGSYNEQFF. The entire variable domain, with the rest obtained from reference TRBV7-2 and TRBJ2-1, is as follows: GAGVSQSPSNKVTEKGKDVELRCDPISGHTALYWYRQSLGQGLEFLIYFQGNSAPDKSGLPSDRFSAERTGGSVSTLTIQRTQQEDSAVYLCASSLVAGGSYNEQFFGPGTRLTVL.